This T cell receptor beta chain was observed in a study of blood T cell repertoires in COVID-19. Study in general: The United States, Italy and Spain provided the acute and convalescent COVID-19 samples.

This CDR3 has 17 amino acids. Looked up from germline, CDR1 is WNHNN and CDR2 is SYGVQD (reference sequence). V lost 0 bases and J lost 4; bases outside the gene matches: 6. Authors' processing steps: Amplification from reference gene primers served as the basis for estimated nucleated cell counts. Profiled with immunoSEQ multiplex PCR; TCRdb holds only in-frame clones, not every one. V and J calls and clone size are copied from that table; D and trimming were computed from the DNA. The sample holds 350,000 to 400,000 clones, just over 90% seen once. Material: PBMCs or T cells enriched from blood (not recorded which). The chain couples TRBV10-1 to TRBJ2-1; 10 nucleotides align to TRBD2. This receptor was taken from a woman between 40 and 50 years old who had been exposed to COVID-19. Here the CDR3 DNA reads TGCGCCAGCAGTGAGTCGGAGCTAGCGGGGGATTACAATGAGCAGTTCTTC. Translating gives CASSESELAGDYNEQFF.